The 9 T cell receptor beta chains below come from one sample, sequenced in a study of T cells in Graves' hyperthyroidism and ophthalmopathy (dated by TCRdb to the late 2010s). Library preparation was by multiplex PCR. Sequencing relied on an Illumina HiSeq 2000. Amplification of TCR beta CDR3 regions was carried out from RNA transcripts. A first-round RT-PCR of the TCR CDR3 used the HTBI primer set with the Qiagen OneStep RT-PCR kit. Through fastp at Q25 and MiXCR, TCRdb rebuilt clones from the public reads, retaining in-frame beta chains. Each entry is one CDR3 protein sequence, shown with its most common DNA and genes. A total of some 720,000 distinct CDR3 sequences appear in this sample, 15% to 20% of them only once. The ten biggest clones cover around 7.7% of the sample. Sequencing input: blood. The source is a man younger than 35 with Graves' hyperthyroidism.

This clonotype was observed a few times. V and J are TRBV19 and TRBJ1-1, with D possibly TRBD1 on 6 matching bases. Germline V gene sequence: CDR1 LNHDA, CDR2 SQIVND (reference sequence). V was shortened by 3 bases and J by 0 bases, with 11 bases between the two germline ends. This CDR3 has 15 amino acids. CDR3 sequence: CASSIQDSLNTEAFF. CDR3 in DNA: TGTGCCAGTAGTATTCAGGACAGCCTGAACACTGAAGCTTTCTTT.

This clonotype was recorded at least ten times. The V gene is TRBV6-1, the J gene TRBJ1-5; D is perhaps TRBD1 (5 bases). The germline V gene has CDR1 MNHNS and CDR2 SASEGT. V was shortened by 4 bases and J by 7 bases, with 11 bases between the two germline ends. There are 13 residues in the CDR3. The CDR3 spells CASSVRVGQPQHF. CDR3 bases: TGTGCCAGCAGTGTCAGGGTGGGGCAGCCCCAGCATTTT.

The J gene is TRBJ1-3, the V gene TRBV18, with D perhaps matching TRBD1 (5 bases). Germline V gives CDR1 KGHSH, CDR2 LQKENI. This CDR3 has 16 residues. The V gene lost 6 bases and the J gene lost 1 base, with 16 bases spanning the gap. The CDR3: CASSPRQSSSGNTIYF. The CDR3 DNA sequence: TGTGCCAGCTCGCCCCGACAGTCATCTTCTGGAAACACCATATATTTT.

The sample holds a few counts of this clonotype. The CDR3 coding sequence is TGTGCCAGCAGCCAAGTCGAGGAGGGAACAGATACGCAGTATTTT. It yields the protein CASSQVEEGTDTQYF. The chain links TRBV4-2 to TRBJ2-3; possible D gene TRBD2, 6 bases. Germline CDR1 and CDR2: LGHNA and YNFKEQ. V was cut by 1 base and J by 3 bases, with 11 bases left in between. This CDR3 has 15 residues.

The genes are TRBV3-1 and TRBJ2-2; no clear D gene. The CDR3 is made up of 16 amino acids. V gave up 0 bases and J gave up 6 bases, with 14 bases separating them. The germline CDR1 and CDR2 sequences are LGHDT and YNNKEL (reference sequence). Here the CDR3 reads CASSQEGSLAAGELFF. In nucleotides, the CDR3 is TGTGCCAGCAGCCAAGAGGGCAGTCTGGCCGCCGGGGAGCTGTTTTTT.

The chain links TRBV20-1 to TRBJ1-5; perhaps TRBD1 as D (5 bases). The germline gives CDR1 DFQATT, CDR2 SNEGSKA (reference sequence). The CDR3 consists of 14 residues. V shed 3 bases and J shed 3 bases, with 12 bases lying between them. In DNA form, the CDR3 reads TGCAGTGCTAGGGATAGGACACCCAATCAGCCCCAGCATTTT. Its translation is CSARDRTPNQPQHF.

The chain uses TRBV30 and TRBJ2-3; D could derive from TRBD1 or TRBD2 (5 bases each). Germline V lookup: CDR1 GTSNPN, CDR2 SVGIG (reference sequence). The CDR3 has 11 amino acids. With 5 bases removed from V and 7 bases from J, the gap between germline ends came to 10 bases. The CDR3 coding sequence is TGTGCCTGGGGGGACCAAAATACGCAGTATTTT. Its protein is CAWGDQNTQYF.

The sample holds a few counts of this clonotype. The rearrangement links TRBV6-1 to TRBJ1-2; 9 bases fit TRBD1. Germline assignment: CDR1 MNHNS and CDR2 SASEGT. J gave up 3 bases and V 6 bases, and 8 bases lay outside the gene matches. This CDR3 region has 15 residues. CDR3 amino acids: CASSPPGQGYYGYTF. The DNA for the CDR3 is TGTGCCAGCAGCCCTCCGGGACAGGGCTACTATGGCTACACCTTC.

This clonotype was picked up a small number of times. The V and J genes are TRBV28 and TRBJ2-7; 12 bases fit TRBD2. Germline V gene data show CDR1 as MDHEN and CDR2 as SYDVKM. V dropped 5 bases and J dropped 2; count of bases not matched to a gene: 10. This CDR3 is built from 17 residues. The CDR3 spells CASSPTSGGRLTYEQYF. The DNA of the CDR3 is TGTGCCAGCAGTCCGACTAGCGGGGGTCGCTTGACCTACGAGCAGTACTTC. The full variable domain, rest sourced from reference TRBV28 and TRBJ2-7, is DVKVTQSSRYLVKRTGEKVFLECVQDMDHENMFWYRQDPGLGLRLIYFSYDVKMKEKGDIPEGYSVSREKKERFSLILESASTNQTSMYLCASSPTSGGRLTYEQYFGPGTRLTVT.